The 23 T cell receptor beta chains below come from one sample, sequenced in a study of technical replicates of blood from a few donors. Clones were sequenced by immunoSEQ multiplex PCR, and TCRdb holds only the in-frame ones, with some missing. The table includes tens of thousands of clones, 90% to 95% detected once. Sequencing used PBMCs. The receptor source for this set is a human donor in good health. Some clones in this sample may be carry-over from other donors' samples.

CDR3 protein: CASSPRGKETQYF. Written as DNA, the CDR3 is TGTGCCAGCAGCCCTAGGGGGAAAGAGACCCAGTACTTC. The chain employs TRBV7-2 and TRBJ2-5, with D tentatively TRBD1 (6 bases). Germline CDR1 SGHTA, CDR2 FQGNSA. The CDR3 contains 13 residues. Trimming removed 5 bases from V and 3 bases from J, with 10 bases in between.

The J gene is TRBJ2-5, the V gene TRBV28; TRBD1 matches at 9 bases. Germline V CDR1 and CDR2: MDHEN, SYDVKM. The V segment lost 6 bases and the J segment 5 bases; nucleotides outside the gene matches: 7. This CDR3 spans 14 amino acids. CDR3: CASSRTGGLETQYF. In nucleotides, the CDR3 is TGTGCCAGCAGCCGCACAGGGGGCTTGGAGACCCAGTACTTC.

The CDR3 loop reads CASSAHRGTEAFF. CDR3 in DNA: TGTGCCAGCAGTGCTCACCGAGGAACTGAAGCTTTCTTT. This rearrangement joins TRBV6-1 to TRBJ1-1; D gene unclear. Looked up from germline, CDR1 is MNHNS and CDR2 is SASEGT. V was clipped by 4 bases and J by 5 bases, with 11 bases between them. The CDR3 is 13 amino acids.

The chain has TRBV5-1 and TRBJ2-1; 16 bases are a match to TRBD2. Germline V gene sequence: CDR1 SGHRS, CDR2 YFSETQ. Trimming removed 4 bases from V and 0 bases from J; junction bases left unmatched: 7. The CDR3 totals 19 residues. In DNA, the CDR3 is TGCGCCAGCAGCCTAGGGACTAGCGGGGGGGTAAGCTCCTACAATGAGCAGTTCTTC. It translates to CASSLGTSGGVSSYNEQFF. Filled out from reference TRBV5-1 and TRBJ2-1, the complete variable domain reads KAGVTQTPRYLIKTRGQQVTLSCSPISGHRSVSWYQQTPGQGLQFLFEYFSETQRNKGNFPGRFSGRQFSNSRSEMNVSTLELGDSALYLCASSLGTSGGVSSYNEQFFGPGTRLTVL.

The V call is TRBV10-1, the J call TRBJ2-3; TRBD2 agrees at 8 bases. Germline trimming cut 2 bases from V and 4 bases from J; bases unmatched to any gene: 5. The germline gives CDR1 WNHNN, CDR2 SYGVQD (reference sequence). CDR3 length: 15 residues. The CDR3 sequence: CASSEAGGCADTQYF. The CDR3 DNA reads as TGCGCCAGCAGTGAGGCGGGAGGCTGCGCAGATACGCAGTATTTT.

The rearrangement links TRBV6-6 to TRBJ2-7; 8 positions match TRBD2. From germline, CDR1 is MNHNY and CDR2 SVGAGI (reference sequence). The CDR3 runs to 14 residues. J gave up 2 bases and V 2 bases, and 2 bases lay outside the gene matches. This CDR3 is CASSYGGGTYEQYF. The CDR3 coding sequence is TGTGCCAGCAGTTACGGCGGGGGGACCTACGAGCAGTACTTC.

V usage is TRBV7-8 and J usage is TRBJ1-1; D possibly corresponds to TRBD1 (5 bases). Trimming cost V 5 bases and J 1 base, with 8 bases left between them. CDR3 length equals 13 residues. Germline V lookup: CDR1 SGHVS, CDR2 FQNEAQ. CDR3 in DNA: TGTGCCAGCAGCGTTGACAGGAACACTGAAGCTTTCTTT. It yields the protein CASSVDRNTEAFF.

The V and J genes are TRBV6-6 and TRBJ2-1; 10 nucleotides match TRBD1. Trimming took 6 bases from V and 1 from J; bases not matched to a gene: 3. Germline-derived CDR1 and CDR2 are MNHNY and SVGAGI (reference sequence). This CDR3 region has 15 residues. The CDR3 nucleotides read TGTGCCAGCAGCCCGGGACAGGGGTCCTACAATGAGCAGTTCTTC. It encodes CASSPGQGSYNEQFF.

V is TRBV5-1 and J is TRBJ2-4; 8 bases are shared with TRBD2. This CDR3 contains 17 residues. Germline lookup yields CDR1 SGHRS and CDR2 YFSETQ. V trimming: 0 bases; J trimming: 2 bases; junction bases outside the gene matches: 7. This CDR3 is CASSLAGGGLSKNIQYF. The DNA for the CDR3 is TGCGCCAGCAGCTTGGCCGGCGGGGGGTTGTCCAAAAACATTCAGTACTTC. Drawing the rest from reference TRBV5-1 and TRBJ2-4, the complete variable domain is KAGVTQTPRYLIKTRGQQVTLSCSPISGHRSVSWYQQTPGQGLQFLFEYFSETQRNKGNFPGRFSGRQFSNSRSEMNVSTLELGDSALYLCASSLAGGGLSKNIQYFGAGTRLSVL.

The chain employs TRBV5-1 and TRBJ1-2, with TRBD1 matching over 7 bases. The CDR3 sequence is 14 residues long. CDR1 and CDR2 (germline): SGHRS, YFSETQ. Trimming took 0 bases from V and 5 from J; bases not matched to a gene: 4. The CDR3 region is CASSLASGGYGYTF. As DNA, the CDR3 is TGCGCCAGCAGCTTGGCCTCAGGGGGGTATGGCTACACCTTC.

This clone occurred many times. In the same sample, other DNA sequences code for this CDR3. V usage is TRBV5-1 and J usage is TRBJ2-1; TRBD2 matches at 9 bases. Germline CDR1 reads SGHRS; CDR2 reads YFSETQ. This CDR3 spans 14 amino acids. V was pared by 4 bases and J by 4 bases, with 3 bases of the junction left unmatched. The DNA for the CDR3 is TGCGCCAGCAGCCCGGCGGGAGGGTACAATGAGCAGTTCTTC. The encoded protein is CASSPAGGYNEQFF.

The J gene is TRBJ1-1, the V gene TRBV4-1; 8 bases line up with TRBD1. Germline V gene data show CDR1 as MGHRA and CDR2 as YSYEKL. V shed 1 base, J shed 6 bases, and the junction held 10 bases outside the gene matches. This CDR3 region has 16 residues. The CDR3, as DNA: TGCGCCAGCAGCCAAGGGGTGGCCAGGGGGCCCGCTGAAGCTTTCTTT. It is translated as CASSQGVARGPAEAFF.

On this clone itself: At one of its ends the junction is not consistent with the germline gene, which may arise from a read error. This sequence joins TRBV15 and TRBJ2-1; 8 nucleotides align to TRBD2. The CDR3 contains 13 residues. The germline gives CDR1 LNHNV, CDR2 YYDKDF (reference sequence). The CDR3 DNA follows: TGTGCCACCAGGAGAGCGGGAGCCAATGAGCAGTTCTTC. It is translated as CATRRAGANEQFF.

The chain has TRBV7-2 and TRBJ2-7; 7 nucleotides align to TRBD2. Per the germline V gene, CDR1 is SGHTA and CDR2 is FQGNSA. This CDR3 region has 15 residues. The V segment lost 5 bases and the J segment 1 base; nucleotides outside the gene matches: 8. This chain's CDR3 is CASSRAAGDSYEQYF. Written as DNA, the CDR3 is TGTGCCAGCAGCCGGGCTGCGGGAGATTCCTACGAGCAGTACTTC.

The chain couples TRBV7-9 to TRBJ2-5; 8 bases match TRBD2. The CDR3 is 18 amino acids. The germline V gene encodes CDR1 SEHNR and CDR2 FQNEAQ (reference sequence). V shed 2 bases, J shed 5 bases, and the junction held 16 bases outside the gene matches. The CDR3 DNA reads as TGTGCCAGCAGCTTACCACCCGGTACGGGAGGGCCCTGGGAGACCCAGTACTTC. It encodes CASSLPPGTGGPWETQYF.

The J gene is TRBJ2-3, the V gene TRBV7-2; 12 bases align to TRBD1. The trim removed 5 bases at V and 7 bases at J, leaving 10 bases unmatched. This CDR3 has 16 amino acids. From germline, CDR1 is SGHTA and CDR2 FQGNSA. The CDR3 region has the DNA TGTGCCAGCAGCCCAGGGACAGGGGGCGCAGTCAATACGCAGTATTTT. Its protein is CASSPGTGGAVNTQYF.

In DNA form, the CDR3 reads TGTGCCAGCAGTGGAGGAGGGCAGTTTGGACGGGGCTACACCTTC. Encoded protein: CASSGGGQFGRGYTF. The chain employs TRBV6-1 and TRBJ1-2; no reliable D call. V was clipped by 4 bases and J by 8 bases, with 20 bases between them. The CDR3 sequence is 15 residues long. Germline V gene sequence: CDR1 MNHNS, CDR2 SASEGT.

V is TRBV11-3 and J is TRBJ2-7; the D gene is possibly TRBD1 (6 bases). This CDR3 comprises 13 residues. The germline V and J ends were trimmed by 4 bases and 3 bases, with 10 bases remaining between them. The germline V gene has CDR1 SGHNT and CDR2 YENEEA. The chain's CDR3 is CASSSGRGYEQYF. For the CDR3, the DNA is TGTGCCAGCAGCTCCGGCAGGGGCTACGAGCAGTACTTC.

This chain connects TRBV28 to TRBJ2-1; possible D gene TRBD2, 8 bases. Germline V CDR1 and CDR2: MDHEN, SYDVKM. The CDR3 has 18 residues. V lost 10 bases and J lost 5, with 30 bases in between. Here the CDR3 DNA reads TGTGCCACCTCAGGGGGTAGCGGGAACAACCGCATCCACAATGAGCAGTTCTTC. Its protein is CATSGGSGNNRIHNEQFF.

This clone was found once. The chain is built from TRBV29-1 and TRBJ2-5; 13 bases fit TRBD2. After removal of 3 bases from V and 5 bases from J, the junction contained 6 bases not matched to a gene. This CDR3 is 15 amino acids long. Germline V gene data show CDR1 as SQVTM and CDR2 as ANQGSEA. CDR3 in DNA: TGCAGCGTTGACCGGGGACTAGCGGGGAAGGAGACCCAGTACTTC. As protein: CSVDRGLAGKETQYF. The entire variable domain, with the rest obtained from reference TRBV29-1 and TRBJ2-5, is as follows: SAVISQKPSRDICQRGTSLTIQCQVDSQVTMMFWYRQQPGQSLTLIATANQGSEATYESGFVIDKFPISRPNLTFSTLTVSNMSPEDSSIYLCSVDRGLAGKETQYFGPGTRLLVL.

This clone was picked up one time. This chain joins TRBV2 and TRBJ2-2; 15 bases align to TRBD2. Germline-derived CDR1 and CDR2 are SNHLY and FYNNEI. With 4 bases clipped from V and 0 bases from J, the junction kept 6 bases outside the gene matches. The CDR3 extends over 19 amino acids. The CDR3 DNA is TGTGCCAGCAGTGGGGGGGGACTAGCGGGAGGCTCGAACACCGGGGAGCTGTTTTTT. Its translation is CASSGGGLAGGSNTGELFF.

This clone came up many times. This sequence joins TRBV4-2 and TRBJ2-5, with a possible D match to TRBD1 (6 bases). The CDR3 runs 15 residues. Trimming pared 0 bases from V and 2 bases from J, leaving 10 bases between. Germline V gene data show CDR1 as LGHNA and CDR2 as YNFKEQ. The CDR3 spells CASSQDGQGQETQYF. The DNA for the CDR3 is TGTGCCAGCAGCCAAGATGGGCAGGGGCAAGAGACCCAGTACTTC.

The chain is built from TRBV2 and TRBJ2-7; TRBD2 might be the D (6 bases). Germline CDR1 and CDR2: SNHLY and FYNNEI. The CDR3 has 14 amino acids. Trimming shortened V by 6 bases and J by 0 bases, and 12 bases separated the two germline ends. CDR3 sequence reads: CASSRDFFSYEQYF. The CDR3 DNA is TGTGCCAGCAGCCGGGACTTCTTCTCCTACGAGCAGTACTTC.